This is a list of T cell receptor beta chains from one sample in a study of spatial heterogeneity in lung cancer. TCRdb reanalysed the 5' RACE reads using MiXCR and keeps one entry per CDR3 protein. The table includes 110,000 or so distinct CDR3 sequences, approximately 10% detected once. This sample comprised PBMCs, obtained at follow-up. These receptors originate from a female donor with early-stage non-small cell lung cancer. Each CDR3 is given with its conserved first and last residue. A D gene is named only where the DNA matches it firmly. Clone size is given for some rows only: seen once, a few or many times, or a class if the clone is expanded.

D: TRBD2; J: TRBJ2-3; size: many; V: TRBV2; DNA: TGTGCCAGCAAGGGGGGACTAGCGGGAGGAGATACGCAGTATTTT; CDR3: CASKGGLAGGDTQYF
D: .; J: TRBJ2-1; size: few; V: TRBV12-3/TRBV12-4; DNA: TGTGCCAGCAGTCGCAGACTAAGCTCCTACAATGAGCAGTTCTTC; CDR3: CASSRRLSSYNEQFF
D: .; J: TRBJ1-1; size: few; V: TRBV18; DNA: TGTGCCAGCTCACCACAAGACAGGAACACTGAAGCTTTCTTT; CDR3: CASSPQDRNTEAFF
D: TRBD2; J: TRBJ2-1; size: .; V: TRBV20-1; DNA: TGCAGTGCTCACGGGACTAGCGGGAGTCTGGGCGAGTTCTTC; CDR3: CSAHGTSGSLGEFF
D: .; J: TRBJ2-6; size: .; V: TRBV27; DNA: TGTGCCAGCAGTTATGCCTCTGGGGCCAACGTCCTGACTTTC; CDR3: CASSYASGANVLTF
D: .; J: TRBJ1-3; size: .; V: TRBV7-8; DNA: TGTGCCAGCAGCTTAAGGACGGGAAACACCATATATTTT; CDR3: CASSLRTGNTIYF
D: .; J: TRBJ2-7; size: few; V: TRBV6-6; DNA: TGTGCCGGCGGGGAGAGCTCCTACGAGCAGTACTTC; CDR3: CAGGESSYEQYF
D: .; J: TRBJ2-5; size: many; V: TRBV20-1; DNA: TGCAGTGCTATCAGACAGTTACAAGAGACCCAGTACTTC; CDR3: CSAIRQLQETQYF
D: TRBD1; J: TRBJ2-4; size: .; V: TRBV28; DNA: TGTGCCAGCAGTTCGATCCGGGACAGCCTGGAAAACATTCAGTACTTC; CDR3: CASSSIRDSLENIQYF
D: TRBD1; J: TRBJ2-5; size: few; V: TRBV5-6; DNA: TGTGCCAGCAGCCCCTGGACAGGGGCGATAGAGACCCAGTACTTC; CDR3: CASSPWTGAIETQYF
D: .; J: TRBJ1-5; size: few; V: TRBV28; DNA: TGTGCCAGCAGTTTAAGGTATCGGGCCCGGCATTTT; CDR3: CASSLRYRARHF
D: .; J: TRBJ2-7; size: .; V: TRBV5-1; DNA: TGCGCCAGCAGCTTCGGACCCGCTTCGGGCTACGAGCAGTACTTC; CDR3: CASSFGPASGYEQYF
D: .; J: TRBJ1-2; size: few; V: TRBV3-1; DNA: TGTGCCAGCAGCCAAGGACAGCTCTATGGCTACACCTTC; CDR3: CASSQGQLYGYTF
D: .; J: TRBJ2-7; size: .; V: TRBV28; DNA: TGTGCCAGCAGCTCCCATCGGGCTAGCGAGCTCTACGAGCAGTACTTC; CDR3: CASSSHRASELYEQYF
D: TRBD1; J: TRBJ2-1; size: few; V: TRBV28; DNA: TGTGCCAGCAGTTCGTCCGGGACAGGGGGCTTATATGAGCAGTTCTTC; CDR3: CASSSSGTGGLYEQFF
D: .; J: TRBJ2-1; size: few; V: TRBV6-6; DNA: TGTGCCAGCAGTGTCCCTACTAGGTACAATGAGCAGTTCTTC; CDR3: CASSVPTRYNEQFF
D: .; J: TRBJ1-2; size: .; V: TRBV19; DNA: TGTGCCAGTAGTACACAGATTTATGGCTACACCTTC; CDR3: CASSTQIYGYTF
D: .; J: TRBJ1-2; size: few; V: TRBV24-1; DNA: TGTGCCACCGCCGGAAGGGACGGCTACACCTTC; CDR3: CATAGRDGYTF
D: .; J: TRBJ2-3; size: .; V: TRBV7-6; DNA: TGTGCCAGCAGCTTAGAAGTCAGATACACAGATACGCAGTATTTT; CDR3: CASSLEVRYTDTQYF
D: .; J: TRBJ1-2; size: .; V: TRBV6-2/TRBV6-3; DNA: TGTGCCAGCACCAAGACGGTTTCTAACTATGGCTACACCTTC; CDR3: CASTKTVSNYGYTF
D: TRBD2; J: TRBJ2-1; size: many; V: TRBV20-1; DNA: TGCAGTGCTCCACCCGGGACTAGCGTCTACAATGAGCAGTTCTTC; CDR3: CSAPPGTSVYNEQFF
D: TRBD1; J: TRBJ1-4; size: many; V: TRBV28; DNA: TGTGCCAGCACCCCCGGCGGGACAGAAAGGAAAAAACTGTTTTTT; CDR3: CASTPGGTERKKLFF
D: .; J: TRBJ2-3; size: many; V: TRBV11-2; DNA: TGTGCCAGCAGCACGTACACAGATACGCAGTATTTT; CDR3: CASSTYTDTQYF
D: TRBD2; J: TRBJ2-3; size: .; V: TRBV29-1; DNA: TGCAGCGTTTCCGGGACTAGCAGGAACACAGATACGCAGTATTTT; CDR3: CSVSGTSRNTDTQYF
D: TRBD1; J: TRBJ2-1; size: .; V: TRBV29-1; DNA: TGCAGCGTTGAAGGGACAGGGGGCTCCTACAATGAGCAGTTCTTC; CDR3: CSVEGTGGSYNEQFF
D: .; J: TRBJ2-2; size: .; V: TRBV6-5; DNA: TGTGCCGTGAGGTCGTCCACCGGGGAGCTGTTTTTT; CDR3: CAVRSSTGELFF
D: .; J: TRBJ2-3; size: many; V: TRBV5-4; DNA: TGTGCCAGCAGCTTGGACATCGGGGGAGGAAGAGATACGCAGTATTTT; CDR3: CASSLDIGGGRDTQYF
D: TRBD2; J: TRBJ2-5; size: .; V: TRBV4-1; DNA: TGCGCCAGCAGCCAGGCCGGGACTAGCGTACAAGAGACCCAGTACTTC; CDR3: CASSQAGTSVQETQYF
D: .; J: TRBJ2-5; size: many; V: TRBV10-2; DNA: TGCGCCAGCAGGGGTCTCCTAGGTCAAGAGACCCAGTACTTC; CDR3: CASRGLLGQETQYF
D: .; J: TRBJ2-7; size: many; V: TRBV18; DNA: TGTGCCAGCTCACCAACACCTAACGAGCAGTACTTC; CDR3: CASSPTPNEQYF
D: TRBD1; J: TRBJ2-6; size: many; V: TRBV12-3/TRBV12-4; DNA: TGTGCCAGCAGTATGGGACAGGGCCGTTCTGGGGCCAACGTCCTGACTTTC; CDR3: CASSMGQGRSGANVLTF
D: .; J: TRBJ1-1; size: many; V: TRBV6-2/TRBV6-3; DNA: TGTGCCAGCATGAGGGGTCGGGGTACTGAAGCTTTCTTT; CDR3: CASMRGRGTEAFF
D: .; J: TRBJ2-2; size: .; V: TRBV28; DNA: TGTGCCAGCAGTTTAAGGGTGGGCACCGGGGAGCTGTTTTTT; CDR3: CASSLRVGTGELFF
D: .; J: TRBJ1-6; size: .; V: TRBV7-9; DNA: TGTGCCAGCAACCTGGGGAGTGAAAACTCACCCCTCCACTTT; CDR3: CASNLGSENSPLHF
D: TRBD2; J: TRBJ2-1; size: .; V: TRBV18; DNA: TGTGCCAGCCGACCACTAGCGGGAGTGGAGCAGTTCTTC; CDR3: CASRPLAGVEQFF
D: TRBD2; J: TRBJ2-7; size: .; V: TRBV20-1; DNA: TGCAGTGCTAGCCTCGGTTCTAGCGGGACCTACGAGCAGTACTTC; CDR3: CSASLGSSGTYEQYF
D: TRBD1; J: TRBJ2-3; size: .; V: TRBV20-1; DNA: TGCAGTGCGGACCGGGACAGGAACACAGATACGCAGTATTTT; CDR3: CSADRDRNTDTQYF
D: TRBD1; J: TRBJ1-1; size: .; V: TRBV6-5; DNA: TGTGCCAGCAGTCCGGACAGGGAGACTGAAGCTTTCTTT; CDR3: CASSPDRETEAFF
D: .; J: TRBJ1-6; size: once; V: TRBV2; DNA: TGTGCCAGCATCGGACAGTACTTAAATTCACCCCTCCACTTT; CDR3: CASIGQYLNSPLHF
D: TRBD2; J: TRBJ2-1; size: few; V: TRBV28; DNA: TGTGCCAGCAGCCTTACTAGCGTCGGAATCGATGAGCAGTTCTTC; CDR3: CASSLTSVGIDEQFF
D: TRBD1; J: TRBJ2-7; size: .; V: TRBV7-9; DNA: TGTGCCAGCAGCGCAGACAGGGCTCCCTACGAGCAGTACTTC; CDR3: CASSADRAPYEQYF
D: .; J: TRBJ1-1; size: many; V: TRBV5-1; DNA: TGCGCCAGCAGCTTGGGCGGGGATCTGAACACTGAAGCTTTCTTT; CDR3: CASSLGGDLNTEAFF
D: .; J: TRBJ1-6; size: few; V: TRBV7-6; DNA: TGTGCCATGGGCCTAAATTCACCCCTCCACTTT; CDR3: CAMGLNSPLHF
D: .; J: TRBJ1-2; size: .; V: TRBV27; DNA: TGTGCCAGCAGTCCTCGGCGGCACTATGGCTACACCTTC; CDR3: CASSPRRHYGYTF
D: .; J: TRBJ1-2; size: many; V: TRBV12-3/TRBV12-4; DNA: TGTGCCAGCAGTTATGGCTATGGCTACACCTTC; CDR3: CASSYGYGYTF
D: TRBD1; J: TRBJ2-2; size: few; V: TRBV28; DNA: TGTGCCAGCAGTATTGGGACAGGGGCCACCGGGGAGCTGTTTTTT; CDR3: CASSIGTGATGELFF
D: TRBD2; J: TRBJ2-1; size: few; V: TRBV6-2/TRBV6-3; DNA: TGTGCCACCTCTCCCAGGGCGGGAGGGAGGTACAATGAGCAGTTCTTC; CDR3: CATSPRAGGRYNEQFF
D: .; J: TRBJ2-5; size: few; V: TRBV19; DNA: TGTGCCAGTAGTATTTCCTCCCAAGAGACCCAGTACTTC; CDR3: CASSISSQETQYF
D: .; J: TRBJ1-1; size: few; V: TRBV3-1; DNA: TGTGCCAGCAGCCGTCAGGGGAACATGAACACTGAAGCTTTCTTT; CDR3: CASSRQGNMNTEAFF
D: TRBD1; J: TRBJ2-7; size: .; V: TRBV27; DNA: TGTGCCAGCAGTTTCTTAAGACCGGGACAGGGTTCCTACGAGCAGTACTTC; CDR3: CASSFLRPGQGSYEQYF
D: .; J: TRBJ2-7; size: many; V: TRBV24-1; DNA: TGTGCCACCAGTGATACCGGCTACGAGCAGTACTTC; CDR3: CATSDTGYEQYF
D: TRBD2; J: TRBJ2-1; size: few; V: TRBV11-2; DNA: TGTGCCAGCAGCCCTAGGGTCGGGGACTACTGGTTCTTC; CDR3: CASSPRVGDYWFF
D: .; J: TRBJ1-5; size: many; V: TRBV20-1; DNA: TGCAGTGCTAGAGATCGGGTATGGGGACTGAATCAGCCCCAGCATTTT; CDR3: CSARDRVWGLNQPQHF
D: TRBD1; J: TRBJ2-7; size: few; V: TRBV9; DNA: TGTGCCAGCAGCGCCCACAGGGGGCTGACGAGCGAGCAGTACTTC; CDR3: CASSAHRGLTSEQYF
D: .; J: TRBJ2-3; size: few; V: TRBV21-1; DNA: TGTGCCAGCAGCAATCCCTGGGGTGGCAGCACAGATACGCAGTATTTT; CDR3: CASSNPWGGSTDTQYF
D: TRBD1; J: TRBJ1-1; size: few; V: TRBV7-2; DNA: TGTGCCACCCGGACAGGGGGCTTTAACACTGAAGCTTTCTTT; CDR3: CATRTGGFNTEAFF
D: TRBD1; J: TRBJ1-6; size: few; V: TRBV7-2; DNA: TGTGCCAGCAGCTTACGCGGACAGGGGTTAGATTCACCCCTCCACTTT; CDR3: CASSLRGQGLDSPLHF
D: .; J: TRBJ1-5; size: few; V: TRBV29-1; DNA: TGCAGCGTTGAACAGGGTGGCGGTCAGCCCCAGCATTTT; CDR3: CSVEQGGGQPQHF
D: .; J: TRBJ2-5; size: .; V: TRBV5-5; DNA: TGTGCCAGCAGCTTGCCCCGGCGAGAGACCCAGTACTTC; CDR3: CASSLPRRETQYF
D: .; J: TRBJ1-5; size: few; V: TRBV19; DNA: TGTGCCAGTAGCGCGAGTCACGGACCTACGGGCAATCAGCCCCAGCATTTT; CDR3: CASSASHGPTGNQPQHF